These 25 T cell receptor beta chains were sequenced from one sample in a study of molecular identifiers for immune sequencing clone quantification. Each CDR3 protein is one row after TCRdb ran MiXCR on the PCR reads. The repertoire holds about 510,000 distinct CDR3 sequences, with around 25% as singletons. The sequencing sample was made of naive CD8+ T cells from blood, with Jurkat cell RNA spiked in. Described subset: FACS-sorted CD8+CD4-CCR7+CD45RA+ naive T cells. Every receptor here comes from a human donor in good health. Some libraries in this study had Jurkat cell RNA spiked in.

The genes are TRBV19 and TRBJ2-7, with D possibly TRBD1 on 6 matching bases. Looked up from germline, CDR1 is LNHDA and CDR2 is SQIVND (reference sequence). V lost 4 bases to trimming and J lost 0 bases, with 13 bases between them. This CDR3 comprises 15 residues. The CDR3 spells CASSTGTFPSYEQYF. Here the CDR3 DNA reads TGTGCCAGTAGTACAGGGACATTTCCCTCCTACGAGCAGTACTTC.

As regards this clonotype: A much larger clone sits a single nucleotide away, making a read error possible. CDR3 amino acids: CVTNAGTAGGGSYNEQFF. CDR3 in DNA: TGTGTCACCAACGCCGGCACAGCGGGAGGGGGCTCCTACAATGAGCAGTTCTTC. The chain combines TRBV24-1 with TRBJ2-1, with TRBD2 matching over 10 bases. The CDR3 runs to 18 residues. CDR1 is KGHDR, CDR2 SFDVKD, per germline.

The rearrangement uses TRBV4-1 and TRBJ1-1, with 11 bases matching TRBD1. The germline V gene encodes CDR1 MGHRA and CDR2 YSYEKL. V was pared by 4 bases and J by 4 bases, with 8 bases of the junction left unmatched. This CDR3 has 16 amino acids. The CDR3 bases are TGCGCCAGCAGCCCTAATTCGGACAGGGGGCTCACTGAAGCTTTCTTT. Amino acid sequence: CASSPNSDRGLTEAFF.

The genes are TRBV19 and TRBJ2-7; D remains ambiguous. CDR3 length equals 14 residues. The V and J ends lost 1 base and 5 bases respectively, with 12 bases between them. The germline gives CDR1 LNHDA, CDR2 SQIVND (reference sequence). The CDR3 spells CASSIAKGTNEQYF. CDR3 DNA sequence: TGTGCCAGTAGTATAGCTAAGGGCACGAACGAGCAGTACTTC.

This clonotype was counted a few times. The rearrangement joins TRBV30 to TRBJ1-1; D perhaps matches TRBD1 (6 bases). V lost 4 bases, J lost 6 bases, and 21 bases lay in between. Germline CDR1 is GTSNPN and CDR2 is SVGIG (reference sequence). The CDR3 extends over 15 amino acids. The chain's CDR3 is CAWTRGAPGFAEAFF. CDR3 DNA sequence: TGTGCCTGGACCCGGGGGGCTCCTGGGTTCGCTGAAGCTTTCTTT. The full variable domain, in which reference TRBV30 and TRBJ1-1 provide the parts outside the CDR3, is SQTIHQWPATLVQPVGSPLSLECTVEGTSNPNLYWYRQAAGRGLQLLFYSVGIGQISSEVPQNLSASRPQDRQFILSSKKLLLSDSGFYLCAWTRGAPGFAEAFFGQGTRLTVV.

As regards this clonotype: This may be a read error, as it is one base from a much larger clone. V usage is TRBV4-3 and J usage is TRBJ1-1, with a weak D call TRBD1 (6 bases). V was clipped by 1 base and J by 7 bases, with 19 bases between them. The CDR3 is made up of 16 amino acids. Germline CDR1 and CDR2: LGHNA and YSLEER. The CDR3 reads CASSQGEEQGVYEAFF. CDR3 in DNA: TGCGCCAGCAGCCAAGGGGAGGAACAGGGTGTATATGAAGCTTTCTTT.

Remarks on this clonotype: A much bigger clone sits one base away, suggesting this may be a read error. The genes are TRBV27 and TRBJ1-1; the D is unclear. The germline V gene encodes CDR1 MNHEY and CDR2 SMNVEV (reference sequence). The CDR3 length is 13 residues. CDR3 in amino acids: CANSFSTYTEAFF. The CDR3 nucleotides are TGTGCCAACAGTTTTTCCACTTACACTGAAGCTTTCTTT.

In this sample, this clonotype turned up many times. The V and J genes are TRBV4-3 and TRBJ1-1; TRBD1 agrees at 8 bases. CDR3 length equals 18 residues. Germline values: CDR1 LGHNA, CDR2 YSLEER. Trimming at V came to 0 bases and at J to 0 bases, leaving 9 bases not matched to a gene. DNA for the CDR3: TGCGCCAGCAGCCAAGAAACTGGGGCAGGGGGCGTGAACACTGAAGCTTTCTTT. It yields the protein CASSQETGAGGVNTEAFF.

This clonotype has a handful of counts. The chain links TRBV5-1 to TRBJ2-1, with a weak D call TRBD2 (5 bases). The germline CDR1 and CDR2 sequences are SGHRS and YFSETQ. Trimming took off 4 bases at V and 8 bases at J, with 19 bases between the two ends. The CDR3 runs 15 residues. DNA of the CDR3: TGCGCCAGCAGCGTAACTGCCCGCGGGCCGCATGAGCAGTTCTTC. Translated, it gives CASSVTARGPHEQFF.

This clonotype appeared a few times. This chain uses TRBV12-3 or TRBV12-4 with TRBJ1-5, with D maybe TRBD1 (5 bases). Trimming removed 5 bases at V and 9 bases at J, with 11 bases between. The CDR3 is 12 amino acids. CDR3 amino acids: CASSPGGGPQHF. The CDR3 DNA reads TGTGCCAGCAGTCCGGGGGGGGGGCCCCAGCATTTT.

This clonotype was seen just once. A much larger clonotype is one base distant, so this may be a read error. The V and J genes are TRBV5-1 and TRBJ2-4; D is possibly TRBD1 or TRBD2 (5 bases each). Germline CDR1 SGHRS, CDR2 YFSETQ. V lost 0 bases and J 11 bases, leaving 12 bases between the germline ends. The CDR3 extends over 13 amino acids. CDR3 DNA sequence: TGCGCCAGCAGCTTGGGGCCAGGGAGTTTTCAGTACTTC. This encodes CASSLGPGSFQYF.

A note on this clonotype: This clone may be a read error of a much larger clone one base away. This chain connects TRBV7-6 to TRBJ1-1; 11 positions agree with TRBD1. Germline CDR1 SGHVS, CDR2 FNYEAQ. The CDR3 runs to 15 residues. The CDR3 loop is CAGSPERTGGLEAFF. CDR3 nucleotides: TGTGCCGGCAGCCCTGAACGGACAGGGGGCCTTGAAGCTTTCTTT.

DNA of the CDR3: TGTGCCAGCAGCCCCATAGGAGGGTTTTCACCCCTCCACTTT. Translation: CASSPIGGFSPLHF. The genes are TRBV7-2 and TRBJ1-6, with D hard to call. CDR3 size: 14 residues. Germline lookup yields CDR1 SGHTA and CDR2 FQGNSA. V lost 5 bases to trimming and J lost 9 bases, with 14 bases between them.

The table lists this clonotype with many counts. This rearrangement joins TRBV5-6 to TRBJ1-3; no firm D call. Trimming cost V 0 bases and J 4 bases, with 8 bases left between them. Germline CDR1 reads SGHDT; CDR2 reads YYEEEE. The CDR3 extends over 14 amino acids. The CDR3 sequence: CASSLGASGNTIYF. CDR3 sequence (DNA): TGTGCCAGCAGCTTGGGGGCGTCAGGAAACACCATATATTTT.

This clonotype appeared a few times. The chain recombines TRBV12-3 or TRBV12-4 with TRBJ2-7; D gene ambiguous. CDR3 length: 13 residues. V was pared by 6 bases and J by 1 base, with 10 bases between. CDR3 loop: CASSEVISYEQYF. In DNA form, the CDR3 reads TGTGCCAGCAGCGAGGTAATATCCTACGAGCAGTACTTC.

This clonotype was seen at least ten times. The rearrangement joins TRBV4-3 to TRBJ2-7; 9 bases agree with TRBD2. Germline values: CDR1 LGHNA, CDR2 YSLEER. J gave up 3 bases and V 4 bases, and 4 bases lay outside the gene matches. The CDR3 is 14 residues long. The CDR3 coding sequence is TGCGCCAGCAGCCTACAAGCGGGGGGCTACGAGCAGTACTTC. Translation: CASSLQAGGYEQYF.

The V call is TRBV9, the J call TRBJ1-1, with D tentatively TRBD1 (5 bases). The CDR3 consists of 13 residues. Germline V gene sequence: CDR1 SGDLS, CDR2 YYNGEE. V was pared by 0 bases and J by 7 bases, with 10 bases between. CDR3 sequence: CASSVAGEGEAFF. The CDR3 DNA sequence: TGTGCCAGCAGCGTAGCGGGGGAGGGTGAAGCTTTCTTT.

This clonotype was counted ten times or more. This chain connects TRBV7-6 to TRBJ2-7; weak D call: TRBD1 (6 bases). This CDR3 is built from 13 residues. Germline assignment: CDR1 SGHVS and CDR2 FNYEAQ. Trimming removed 4 bases at V and 7 bases at J, with 14 bases between. The CDR3 DNA reads as TGTGCCAGCAGCTACACGGACAGCGTTGAGCAGTACTTC. This translates into CASSYTDSVEQYF.

At least ten counts were recorded for this clonotype. The chain is built from TRBV20-1 and TRBJ1-5; the D is unclear. The V gene lost 6 bases and the J gene lost 0 bases, with 9 bases spanning the gap. CDR1 and CDR2 (germline): DFQATT, SNEGSKA (reference sequence). This CDR3 is 13 amino acids long. Here the CDR3 DNA reads TGCAGTGCGAGCCTATATAGCAATCAGCCCCAGCATTTT. Translation: CSASLYSNQPQHF.

The V call is TRBV5-4, the J call TRBJ2-2; D unresolved. The germline CDR1 and CDR2 sequences are SGHNT and YYREEE (reference sequence). The CDR3 sequence is 16 residues long. Trimming took off 1 base at V and 2 bases at J, with 12 bases between the two ends. DNA for the CDR3: TGTGCCAGCAGCTTGATGGGCAAGACAAACACCGGGGAGCTGTTTTTT. Protein: CASSLMGKTNTGELFF.

V and J are TRBV27 and TRBJ2-7; a possible D gene is TRBD2 (5 bases). The CDR3 covers 16 residues. Trimming removed 5 bases at V and 0 bases at J, with 17 bases between. The germline gives CDR1 MNHEY, CDR2 SMNVEV (reference sequence). CDR3 nucleotides: TGTGCCAGCAGTCCCGATACAGCGGTTAGCTCCTACGAGCAGTACTTC. The encoded protein is CASSPDTAVSSYEQYF.

This chain links TRBV12-3 or TRBV12-4 with TRBJ1-4, with D perhaps TRBD1 (6 bases). V lost 6 bases, J lost 0 bases, and 8 bases lay in between. The CDR3 extends over 14 amino acids. The DNA for the CDR3 is TGTGCCAGCAGAGGGGGGGCAACTAATGAAAAACTGTTTTTT. It encodes CASRGGATNEKLFF.

This clonotype was seen only a few times. This CDR3 reads CASSPYSGRPSGELFF. CDR3 nucleotides: TGCGCCAGCAGCCCGTATTCAGGGCGTCCTTCCGGGGAGCTGTTTTTT. The chain employs TRBV4-3 and TRBJ2-2, with D perhaps matching TRBD1 (5 bases). There are 16 residues in the CDR3. Germline values: CDR1 LGHNA, CDR2 YSLEER. V lost 4 bases and J 6 bases, leaving 18 bases between the germline ends.

V gene TRBV11-2 combines with J gene TRBJ2-7; 8 bases are shared with TRBD2. This CDR3 spans 18 amino acids. V trimming: 0 bases; J trimming: 0 bases; junction bases outside the gene matches: 10. Germline V gene sequence: CDR1 SGHAT, CDR2 FQNNGV. The CDR3: CASSLDLGGGLFSYEQYF. The CDR3 nucleotides read TGTGCCAGCAGCTTAGATCTCGGCGGGGGGCTGTTCTCCTACGAGCAGTACTTC.

The chain carries TRBV7-6 and TRBJ2-7, with D possibly being TRBD2 (5 bases). The germline V gene has CDR1 SGHVS and CDR2 FNYEAQ. Trimming pared 5 bases from V and 0 bases from J, leaving 17 bases between. This CDR3 contains 16 residues. The DNA of the CDR3 is TGTGCCAGCAGCCCCAGTTTGAGGGCCTCCTCCTACGAGCAGTACTTC. This sequence encodes CASSPSLRASSYEQYF.